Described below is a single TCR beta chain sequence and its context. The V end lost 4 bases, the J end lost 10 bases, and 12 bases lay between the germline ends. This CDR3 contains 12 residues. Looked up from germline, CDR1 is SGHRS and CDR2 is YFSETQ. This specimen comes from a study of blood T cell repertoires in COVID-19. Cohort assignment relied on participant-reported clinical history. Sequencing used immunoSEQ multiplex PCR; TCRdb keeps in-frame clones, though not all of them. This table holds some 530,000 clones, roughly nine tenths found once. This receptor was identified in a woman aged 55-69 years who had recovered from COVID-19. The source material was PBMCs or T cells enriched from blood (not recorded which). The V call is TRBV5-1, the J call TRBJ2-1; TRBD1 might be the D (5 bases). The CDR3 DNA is TGCGCCAGCAGCCCGACAGACAGAGAGCAGTTCTTC. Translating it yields CASSPTDREQFF.